These T cell receptor beta chains were read from a single sample in a study of blood T cell repertoires in COVID-19. Measured with immunoSEQ multiplex PCR; TCRdb has only the in-frame clones, and not every one. This table has 200,000 to 250,000 clones, roughly 90% appearing once. The source material was peripheral blood. The receptor source for this set is a woman in her forties or fifties with acute or convalescent COVID-19. The CDR3 runs from the conserved cysteine through the conserved F or W.

TRBJ2-7 TRBV2 CASYRQGNSYEQYF
TRBJ2-7 TRBV6-4 CASPTRDRGFNEQYF
TRBJ2-3 TRBV5-1 CASSTIASSTDTQYF
TRBJ1-5 TRBV7-9 CASSLVSRGPQPQHF
TRBJ1-5 TRBV4-1 CASSPLVAGGFQPQHF
TRBJ2-2 TRBV9 CASSVTGYTGELFF
TRBJ1-1 TRBV20-1 CSARDVESAFF
TRBJ2-7 TRBV6-5 CASSRSSYEQYF
TRBJ2-1 TRBV24-1 CATSDTLAGNGRDEQFF
TRBJ1-2 TRBV30 CAWSVHNNYGYTF
TRBJ2-2 TRBV6-5 CASSRVGGPTGELFF
TRBJ2-2 TRBV10-2 CASRLAGLTANTGELFF
TRBJ2-5 TRBV19 CASSIGYSQETQYF
TRBJ1-6 TRBV19 CASSIQGSYNSLLHF
TRBJ2-3 TRBV11-3 CASSLEGAGGLNTQYF
TRBJ1-2 TRBV4-2 CASSQDRVGRYGYTF
TRBJ1-2 TRBV19 CASNRFGTEGYTF
TRBJ2-1 TRBV5-1 CASSLALGDNEQFF
TRBJ1-1 TRBV10-3 CAIKEGTENTEAFF
TRBJ1-2 TRBV5-6 CASSLASRANYGYTF
TRBJ1-5 TRBV19 CASSKSDHYSNQPQHF
TRBJ1-3 TRBV5-4 CASSLAGGVSGNTIYF
TRBJ1-1 TRBV11-2 CASSLGARLNTEAFF
TRBJ1-2 TRBV28 CASRATGGGYGYTF
TRBJ2-1 TRBV29-1 CSVPGTRSDEQFF
TRBJ2-7 TRBV14 CASSNKYEQYF
TRBJ2-3 TRBV6-6 CASGGRRGADTQYF
TRBJ2-5 TRBV6-1 CASSGLGQGLQETQYF
TRBJ2-3 TRBV5-5 CASSPGQGASTDTQYF
TRBJ1-5 TRBV19 CASSSGTGGGSNQPQHF
TRBJ2-3 TRBV29-1 CSVGGIRTDTQYF
TRBJ2-2 TRBV7-6 CASSSGQGEFSGELFF
TRBJ1-3 TRBV19 CASSSGVGNTIYF
TRBJ1-4 TRBV5-1 CASRQAGNEKLFF
TRBJ2-5 TRBV6-5 CASSPRGETQYF
TRBJ1-2 TRBV7-8 CASSSPGTGLYGYTF
TRBJ2-2 TRBV5-4 CASSPGQRGSTGELFF
TRBJ1-2 TRBV6-5 CASSPGTGGYGYTF
TRBJ1-4 TRBV13 CASSSRGNEKLFF
TRBJ2-4 TRBV11-1 CASSPPARGRENIQYF
TRBJ1-5 TRBV11-2 CASSLDLGGNQPQHF
TRBJ2-1 TRBV3-1/TRBV3-2 CASSFLFSAGADNEQFF
TRBJ2-5 TRBV19 CASSIGTSGQETQYF
TRBJ1-6 TRBV7-3 CASSSSAGYSPLHF
TRBJ2-2 TRBV18 CASSPGGGASAGELFF
TRBJ2-3 TRBV6-5 CASRKEMTDTQYF
TRBJ1-1 TRBV30 CAWSLGARQAFF
TRBJ1-5 TRBV6-2/TRBV6-3 CASSYGSSPYNQPQHF
TRBJ1-2 TRBV6-5 CASSYDSPYGYTF
TRBJ1-5 TRBV9 CASSSTGDVDQPQHF
TRBJ1-2 TRBV24-1 CATSDLTSKNGYTF
TRBJ2-7 TRBV7-8 CASSLETSPGLAYEQYF
TRBJ1-1 TRBV6-2/TRBV6-3 CASSYGGVDTPNTEAFF
TRBJ2-3 TRBV4-2 CASRDTVIAEPDTQYF
TRBJ2-3 TRBV7-8 CASSLGWDSSTDTQYF
TRBJ2-3 TRBV19 CASSPVAGGTDTQYF
TRBJ1-4 TRBV6-5 CASRHRELFF
TRBJ2-2 TRBV30 CAWSVLGPDTGELFF
TRBJ1-2 TRBV21-1 CASSKGPGSQSGYTF